This T cell receptor (beta chain) appears in the sequencing data of a study of T cell responses to AZD1222 COVID-19 vaccine. The overall study: Combined were second doses at about 4 or about 12 weeks.

Notes on this clone: Its specificity is not known.

Trimming cost V 6 bases and J 4 bases, with 12 bases left between them. The CDR3 loop spans 13 amino acids. Per germline, CDR1 SNHLY and CDR2 FYNNEI. Findings of the study overall: At baseline, just 5 or 6 AZD1222 recipients tested seropositive. Increases in Spike-specific TCR breadth and depth were seen after two AZD1222 doses. Repertoires were sampled only after the peak T cell response.

Libraries were prepared by immunoSEQ multiplex PCR; TCRdb keeps only in-frame clonotypes and omits some of them. The table includes tens of thousands of clones, roughly three quarters detected once. V usage is TRBV2 and J usage is TRBJ1-1, with D possibly TRBD1 on 5 matching bases. The specimen was peripheral blood, collected on day 0 of AZD1222 vaccination. The receptor's source is an adult in good health. CDR3 bases: TGTGCCAGCAGGCCCTGGGGGGGCACTGAAGCTTTCTTT. It specifies CASRPWGGTEAFF.